This passage covers 22 T cell receptor beta chains from one sample sequenced in a study of OX40 agonist ivuxolimab in advanced cancers. TCRdb's table, derived via immunoSEQ multiplex PCR, lists solely in-frame clones and lacks some. The sample comprises under 14,000 clones, 75% to 80% of which are singletons, and 25% to 40% rests with the top ten. The material was CD4+ or CD8+ T cells sorted from blood, obtained in a trial of the OX40 agonist ivuxolimab. Source of these receptors: an adult with an advanced solid tumor such as melanoma, head and neck, liver or kidney cancer.

In its sample, this clone was seen once. This chain joins TRBV19 and TRBJ1-1; TRBD1 agrees at 10 bases. With V trimmed by 6 bases and J by 5 bases, 3 bases remained unmatched. The CDR3 extends over 13 amino acids. The germline CDR1 and CDR2 sequences are LNHDA and SQIVND (reference sequence). This chain's CDR3 is CASSMDRGTEAFF. The DNA for the CDR3 is TGTGCCAGTAGCATGGACAGGGGGACTGAAGCTTTCTTT.

V usage is TRBV7-9 and J usage is TRBJ1-4; no definite D call. Looked up from germline, CDR1 is SEHNR and CDR2 is FQNEAQ (reference sequence). V was shortened by 4 bases and J by 7 bases, with 13 bases between the two germline ends. CDR3 length: 14 amino acids. CDR3 residues: CASSSPEVPEKLFF. Written as DNA, the CDR3 is TGTGCCAGCAGCTCGCCGGAGGTCCCTGAAAAACTGTTTTTT.

This sequence joins TRBV19 and TRBJ1-1, with D unclear. Trimming removed 5 bases from V and 3 bases from J, with 19 bases in between. The CDR3 extends over 16 amino acids. The germline V gene has CDR1 LNHDA and CDR2 SQIVND (reference sequence). CDR3 nucleotide sequence: TGTGCCAGTAGTCGGGATAGGGAGGGTAAGGACACTGAAGCTTTCTTT. This gives the protein CASSRDREGKDTEAFF.

This clone was detected only a few times. J is TRBJ2-7 and V is TRBV10-3, with D uncertain. Germline loops: CDR1 ENHRY, CDR2 SYGVKD. There are 11 residues in the CDR3. Trimming pared 7 bases from V and 0 bases from J, leaving 4 bases between. The chain's CDR3 is CAITDSYEQYF. The CDR3 DNA sequence: TGTGCCATCACCGACTCCTACGAGCAGTACTTC.

J is TRBJ2-7 and V is TRBV5-6; maybe TRBD2 (6 bases). The CDR3 has 13 amino acids. Trimming left V 0 bases short and J 5 bases short, with 9 bases between. Germline V CDR1 and CDR2: SGHDT, YYEEEE. Written as DNA, the CDR3 is TGTGCCAGCAGCTTGGTCGGGGGTAACGAGCAGTACTTC. Its translation is CASSLVGGNEQYF.

Only one count was recorded for this clone. The chain is built from TRBV7-8 and TRBJ1-3, with TRBD1 as a possible D gene (5 bases). V was trimmed by 5 bases and J by 3 bases, leaving 11 bases between them. The CDR3 totals 14 residues. Germline V gives CDR1 SGHVS, CDR2 FQNEAQ. The DNA of the CDR3 is TGTGCCAGCAGCCTCGGGACTTTTGGAAACACCATATATTTT. It specifies CASSLGTFGNTIYF. Full variable domain (missing parts from reference TRBV7-8 and TRBJ1-3): GAGVSQSPRYKVAKRGQDVALRCDPISGHVSLFWYQQALGQGPEFLTYFQNEAQLDKSGLPSDRFFAERPEGSVSTLKIQRTQQEDSAVYLCASSLGTFGNTIYFGEGSWLTVV.

CDR3 DNA: TGTGCCAGCAGCTCGGGACCGCCCGTGAACACTGAAGCTTTCTTT. This codes for CASSSGPPVNTEAFF. The chain links TRBV5-8 to TRBJ1-1; possible D gene TRBD1, 5 bases. The CDR3 consists of 15 residues. V was trimmed by 3 bases and J by 0 bases, leaving 12 bases between them. Germline CDR1 and CDR2: SGHTS and YDEGEE.

V is TRBV27 and J is TRBJ2-7, with D tentatively TRBD1 (6 bases). Germline values: CDR1 MNHEY, CDR2 SMNVEV (reference sequence). The CDR3 is 18 amino acids. The V end lost 4 bases, the J end lost 1 base, and 23 bases lay between the germline ends. CDR3 amino acids: CASSYPPAGQRSSYEQYF. Written as DNA, the CDR3 is TGTGCCAGCAGTTACCCCCCCGCCGGACAGAGGAGTTCCTACGAGCAGTACTTC.

This chain joins TRBV6-6 and TRBJ2-5, with 11 bases lining up with TRBD2. V lost 6 bases and J lost 6; bases outside the gene matches: 6. This CDR3 contains 14 residues. In germline, CDR1 is MNHNY, CDR2 SVGAGI (reference sequence). This chain's CDR3 is CASSPLAGGKTQYF. CDR3 sequence (DNA): TGTGCCAGCAGCCCCCTAGCGGGAGGAAAGACCCAGTACTTC.

The J gene is TRBJ1-2, the V gene TRBV19; TRBD1 matches at 7 bases. V trimming: 1 base; J trimming: 2 bases; junction bases outside the gene matches: 7. Looked up from germline, CDR1 is LNHDA and CDR2 is SQIVND (reference sequence). This CDR3 has 16 residues. CDR3 DNA: TGTGCCAGTAGTATAGGCCTGGTCAGGGGGAACTATGGCTACACCTTC. Its translation: CASSIGLVRGNYGYTF. Full variable domain (outside the CDR3, taken from reference TRBV19 and TRBJ1-2): DGGITQSPKYLFRKEGQNVTLSCEQNLNHDAMYWYRQDPGQGLRLIYYSQIVNDFQKGDIAEGYSVSREKKESFPLTVTSAQKNPTAFYLCASSIGLVRGNYGYTFGSGTRLTVV.

The chain combines TRBV6-6 with TRBJ2-3; a possible D gene is TRBD1 (6 bases). CDR1 MNHNY and CDR2 SVGAGI come from the germline V gene (reference sequence). This CDR3 is 14 amino acids long. The germline V and J ends were trimmed by 4 bases and 2 bases, with 10 bases remaining between them. The CDR3 DNA reads as TGTGCCAGCAGTTTTACAGGGTCCACAGATACGCAGTATTTT. Its translation: CASSFTGSTDTQYF.

The J gene is TRBJ1-1, the V gene TRBV7-9; 7 positions agree with TRBD1. Losses at the gene ends were 0 bases for V and 7 bases for J; bases not matched to a gene: 2. The germline V gene encodes CDR1 SEHNR and CDR2 FQNEAQ (reference sequence). CDR3 size: 13 residues. The CDR3 DNA follows: TGTGCCAGCAGCTTAGCAGGGGGCGGTGAAGCTTTCTTT. This codes for CASSLAGGGEAFF.

The V call is TRBV4-3, the J call TRBJ1-5; 8 nucleotides line up with TRBD1. The CDR3 runs 14 residues. Germline CDR1 reads LGHNA; CDR2 reads YSLEER. Trimming removed 4 bases from V and 2 bases from J; junction bases left unmatched: 1. CDR3 nucleotide sequence: TGCGCCAGCAGCCCGGACAGGGGCAATCAGCCCCAGCATTTT. Translated, it gives CASSPDRGNQPQHF.

By sample fraction, this clone is medium-sized. V usage is TRBV6-5 and J usage is TRBJ2-4; no firm D call. The germline V and J ends were trimmed by 6 bases and 5 bases, with 5 bases remaining between them. Germline V gives CDR1 MNHEY, CDR2 SVGAGI. This CDR3 region has 11 residues. The CDR3 DNA sequence: TGTGCCAGCAGGTCGCAAAACATTCAGTACTTC. It specifies CASRSQNIQYF.

This chain joins TRBV18 and TRBJ2-6; D not certain. The CDR3 totals 13 residues. Trimming stripped 10 bases from V and 0 bases from J, with 7 bases between. The germline V gene encodes CDR1 KGHSH and CDR2 LQKENI. The CDR3 sequence is CATQASGANVLTF. CDR3 in DNA: TGTGCCACCCAGGCCTCTGGGGCCAACGTCCTGACTTTC.

The chain employs TRBV7-8 and TRBJ2-3; D is possibly TRBD1 or TRBD2 (5 bases each). CDR3 length: 16 residues. Germline V gives CDR1 SGHVS, CDR2 FQNEAQ. V was shortened by 5 bases and J by 4 bases, with 19 bases between the two germline ends. The CDR3 nucleotides read TGTGCCAGCAGCCTGGGAAGGGGAGAGGTCGCAGATACGCAGTATTTT. Its protein is CASSLGRGEVADTQYF.

Written as DNA, the CDR3 is TGTGCCAGCAGCTTAGCGGATGGCGGTTACGAGCAGTACTTC. Translated, it gives CASSLADGGYEQYF. This chain uses TRBV7-6 with TRBJ2-7; D unclear. The germline V gene has CDR1 SGHVS and CDR2 FNYEAQ. The CDR3 has 14 amino acids. The germline V and J ends were trimmed by 0 bases and 4 bases, with 10 bases remaining between them.

The rearrangement joins TRBV6-4 to TRBJ1-6, with unresolved D. The V end was cut by 3 bases, the J end by 0 bases, with 12 bases between. Germline lookup yields CDR1 MRHNA and CDR2 SNTAGT. The CDR3 contains 17 residues. The CDR3 sequence is CASSEDHLSSYNSPLHF. CDR3 nucleotide sequence: TGTGCCAGCAGTGAAGACCATTTGAGCTCCTATAATTCACCCCTCCACTTT.

The J gene is TRBJ1-1, the V gene TRBV6-5; D is possibly TRBD1 (5 bases). V was cut by 5 bases and J by 4 bases, with 14 bases left in between. The length of the CDR3 is 14 residues. Germline V gene lookup returns CDR1 MNHEY and CDR2 SVGAGI. CDR3: CASSLRTGGTEAFF. The CDR3 bases are TGTGCCAGCAGTCTTCGGACCGGGGGCACTGAAGCTTTCTTT.

The rearrangement uses TRBV19 and TRBJ1-5; D is possibly TRBD1 (6 bases). The V gene's germline CDR1 is LNHDA and CDR2 SQIVND (reference sequence). The CDR3 consists of 14 residues. Trimming left V 5 bases short and J 3 bases short, with 11 bases between. The CDR3: CASSLRQANQPQHF. The DNA for the CDR3 is TGTGCCAGTAGTCTTCGACAGGCCAATCAGCCCCAGCATTTT. Together with reference TRBV19 and TRBJ1-5, the CDR3 gives the full variable domain: DGGITQSPKYLFRKEGQNVTLSCEQNLNHDAMYWYRQDPGQGLRLIYYSQIVNDFQKGDIAEGYSVSREKKESFPLTVTSAQKNPTAFYLCASSLRQANQPQHFGDGTRLSIL.

This clone is large in the sample. The rearrangement uses TRBV11-2 and TRBJ1-3; TRBD1 matches at 7 bases. The junction had 8 bases not matched to a gene; V was cut back by 7 bases and J by 2 bases. CDR1 SGHAT and CDR2 FQNNGV come from the germline V gene. This CDR3 has 15 amino acids. The CDR3 DNA is TGTGCCAGCATTCCTTCCAGGGGGACTGGAAACACCATATATTTT. Its translation: CASIPSRGTGNTIYF.

This clone was seen a single time. J is TRBJ1-1 and V is TRBV18; D is unclear. The CDR3 totals 17 residues. In germline, CDR1 is KGHSH, CDR2 LQKENI. The germline V and J ends were trimmed by 0 bases and 0 bases, with 14 bases remaining between them. In DNA form, the CDR3 reads TGTGCCAGCTCACCACCCGCGAATTCGGTCGTGAACACTGAAGCTTTCTTT. Its translation: CASSPPANSVVNTEAFF.